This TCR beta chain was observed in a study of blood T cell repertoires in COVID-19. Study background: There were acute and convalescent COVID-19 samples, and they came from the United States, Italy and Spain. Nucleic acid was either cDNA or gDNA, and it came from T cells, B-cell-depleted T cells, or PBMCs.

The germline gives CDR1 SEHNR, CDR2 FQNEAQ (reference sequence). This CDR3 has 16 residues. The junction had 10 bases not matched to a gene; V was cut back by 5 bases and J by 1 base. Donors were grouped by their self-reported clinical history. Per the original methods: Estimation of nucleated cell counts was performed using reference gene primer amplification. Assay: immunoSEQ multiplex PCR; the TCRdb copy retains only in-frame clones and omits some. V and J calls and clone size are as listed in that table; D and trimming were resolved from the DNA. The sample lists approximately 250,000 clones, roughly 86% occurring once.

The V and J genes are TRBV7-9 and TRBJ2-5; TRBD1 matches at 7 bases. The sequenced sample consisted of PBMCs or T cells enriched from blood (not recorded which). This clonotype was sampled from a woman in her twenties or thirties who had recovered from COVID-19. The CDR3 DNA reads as TGTGCCAGCAGCACCCCCGAAGGGACAGCCCAAGAGACCCAGTACTTC. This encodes CASSTPEGTAQETQYF.